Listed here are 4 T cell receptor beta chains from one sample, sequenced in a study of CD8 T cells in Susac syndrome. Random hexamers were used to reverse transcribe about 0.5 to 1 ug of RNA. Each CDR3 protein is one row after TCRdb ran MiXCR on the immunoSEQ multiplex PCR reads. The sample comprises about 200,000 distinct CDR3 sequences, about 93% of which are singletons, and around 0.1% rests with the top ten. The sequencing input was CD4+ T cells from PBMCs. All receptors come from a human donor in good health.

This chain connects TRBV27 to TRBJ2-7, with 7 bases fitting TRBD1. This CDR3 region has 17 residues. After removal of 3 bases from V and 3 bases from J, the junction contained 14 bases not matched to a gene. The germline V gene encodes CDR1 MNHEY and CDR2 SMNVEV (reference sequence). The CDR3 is CASSFLPPDRSLYEQYF. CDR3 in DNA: TGTGCCAGCAGTTTCCTCCCCCCGGACAGGAGCCTCTACGAGCAGTACTTC.

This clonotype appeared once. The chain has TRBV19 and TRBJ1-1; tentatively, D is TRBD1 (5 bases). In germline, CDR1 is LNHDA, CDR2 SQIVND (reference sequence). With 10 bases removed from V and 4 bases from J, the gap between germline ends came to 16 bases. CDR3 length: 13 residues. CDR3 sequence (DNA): TGTGCCACTCATTCAGGGAGGAGCACTGAAGCTTTCTTT. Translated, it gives CATHSGRSTEAFF.

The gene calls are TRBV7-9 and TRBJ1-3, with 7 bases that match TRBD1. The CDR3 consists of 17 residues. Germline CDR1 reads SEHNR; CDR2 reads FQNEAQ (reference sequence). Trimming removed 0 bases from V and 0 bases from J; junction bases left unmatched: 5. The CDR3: CASSLAFRDSSGNTIYF. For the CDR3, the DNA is TGTGCCAGCAGCTTAGCGTTCCGGGACAGCTCTGGAAACACCATATATTTT.

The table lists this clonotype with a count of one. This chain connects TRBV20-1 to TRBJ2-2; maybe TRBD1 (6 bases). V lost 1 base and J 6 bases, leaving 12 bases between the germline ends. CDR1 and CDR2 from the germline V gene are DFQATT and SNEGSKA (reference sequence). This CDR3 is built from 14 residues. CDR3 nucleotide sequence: TGCAGTGCTAGAGTCACTACAGGGCCCGGGGAGCTGTTTTTT. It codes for CSARVTTGPGELFF.